This T cell receptor (beta chain) emerged from a study of blood T cell repertoires in COVID-19. Across the study: Italy, Spain and the United States were the sources of the convalescent and acute COVID-19 samples.

Adults between roughly 18 and 95 years of age took part from 20 to 25 US areas. Allocation to cohorts depended on clinical history reported by the participants. The germline gives CDR1 MNHEY, CDR2 SVGAGI. The CDR3 has 14 amino acids. The V gene lost 8 bases and the J gene lost 2 bases, with 12 bases spanning the gap. Authors' analysis steps: The authors estimated nucleated cell counts from reference gene primer amplification. The data were produced by immunoSEQ multiplex PCR, yet TCRdb's version contains in-frame clones alone and is incomplete. The V and J calls and clone size were taken over from that table, and D and trimming were inferred from the DNA. The sample holds about 480,000 clones, about 85% seen once.

The specimen sequenced was PBMCs or T cells enriched from blood (not recorded which). The receptor was isolated from a woman aged 18-29 years with acute COVID-19. The rearrangement links TRBV6-5 to TRBJ1-4, with unresolved D. CDR3 DNA: TGTGCCAGCGCCTCAGGTGCGACTAATGAAAAACTGTTTTTT. It encodes CASASGATNEKLFF.